The 28 T cell receptor beta chains listed next were all sequenced from one sample in a study of cytomegalovirus exposure and HLA in healthy donors. Clones were read by immunoSEQ multiplex PCR, and TCRdb kept only the in-frame ones, dropping some. The sample comprises 130,000 to 150,000 clones, about 87% of which are singletons, and roughly 4.5% rests with the top ten. Sequencing used PBMCs. These receptors were obtained from a man aged 18 to 29 in good health and CMV-seropositive.

This chain connects TRBV2 to TRBJ1-4, with 7 bases identical to TRBD1. After removal of 5 bases from V and 3 bases from J, the junction contained 3 bases not matched to a gene. Germline assignment: CDR1 SNHLY and CDR2 FYNNEI. This CDR3 has 14 residues. Here the CDR3 reads CASSRDSSNEKLFF. The CDR3 DNA is TGTGCCAGCAGTCGGGACAGTTCTAATGAAAAACTGTTTTTT.

The CDR3 here is CASRPAGLQETQYF. In DNA, the CDR3 is TGTGCCAGCAGACCCGCGGGGCTCCAAGAGACCCAGTACTTC. The V call is TRBV7-9, the J call TRBJ2-5; D perhaps matches TRBD2 (6 bases). The CDR3 is 14 residues long. Germline V gene lookup returns CDR1 SEHNR and CDR2 FQNEAQ (reference sequence). Trimming removed 6 bases from V and 1 base from J, with 12 bases in between.

The chain carries TRBV5-1 and TRBJ1-1, with no clear D. Germline V gene sequence: CDR1 SGHRS, CDR2 YFSETQ. The CDR3 covers 15 residues. Trimming cost V 0 bases and J 4 bases, with 13 bases left between them. CDR3 residues: CASSLGSGPITEAFF. CDR3 bases: TGCGCCAGCAGCTTGGGATCTGGGCCCATCACTGAAGCTTTCTTT.

This chain joins TRBV9 and TRBJ2-1; TRBD2 matches at 7 bases. Germline V CDR1 and CDR2: SGDLS, YYNGEE. This CDR3 region has 13 residues. After removal of 2 bases from V and 9 bases from J, the junction contained 5 bases not matched to a gene. CDR3 DNA sequence: TGTGCCAGCAGCGTTTGGGGGGGAGCTGAGCAGTTCTTC. Its translation is CASSVWGGAEQFF.

For the CDR3, the DNA is TGCGCCAGCAGCTTGGATACTAGCGGGCGCTCCTACGAGCAGTACTTC. It encodes CASSLDTSGRSYEQYF. V usage is TRBV5-1 and J usage is TRBJ2-7, with 9 bases lining up with TRBD2. J gave up 0 bases and V 0 bases, and 4 bases lay outside the gene matches. Per germline, CDR1 SGHRS and CDR2 YFSETQ. The CDR3 contains 16 residues.

This clone came up a few times. The chain uses TRBV6-4 and TRBJ2-1; 7 bases line up with TRBD2. Trimming removed 6 bases from V and 4 bases from J; junction bases left unmatched: 6. CDR1 is MRHNA, CDR2 SNTAGT, per germline. The CDR3 runs 14 residues. For the CDR3, the DNA is TGTGCCAGCAGCGCCAGCGGGATTTACAATGAGCAGTTCTTC. Protein product: CASSASGIYNEQFF.

V gene TRBV6-5 combines with J gene TRBJ2-7; maybe TRBD1 (5 bases). There are 12 residues in the CDR3. With 2 bases removed from V and 6 bases from J, the gap between germline ends came to 8 bases. Germline V gives CDR1 MNHEY, CDR2 SVGAGI. This chain's CDR3 is CASSYPGSEQYF. The DNA for the CDR3 is TGTGCCAGCAGTTACCCAGGGTCCGAGCAGTACTTC.

The chain couples TRBV10-3 to TRBJ2-1; possibly TRBD2 for D (5 bases). V lost 4 bases and J lost 5, with 9 bases in between. The CDR3 runs to 13 residues. The germline V gene encodes CDR1 ENHRY and CDR2 SYGVKD. In DNA, the CDR3 is TGTGCCATCAGTGGCGGGTGGGACAATGAGCAGTTCTTC. This encodes CAISGGWDNEQFF.

CDR3: CASSLQGNRNEQFF. DNA of the CDR3: TGCGCCAGCAGCTTGCAGGGAAATAGGAATGAGCAGTTCTTC. V gene TRBV5-1 combines with J gene TRBJ2-1; TRBD1 is a possible D gene (5 bases). The V and J ends lost 1 base and 7 bases respectively, with 12 bases between them. This CDR3 is built from 14 residues. Germline assignment: CDR1 SGHRS and CDR2 YFSETQ.

The rearrangement uses TRBV4-1 and TRBJ1-6; 7 bases are a match to TRBD1. The length of the CDR3 is 16 residues. V shed 4 bases and J 7 bases; nucleotides not matched to a gene: 10. Looked up from germline, CDR1 is MGHRA and CDR2 is YSYEKL. The CDR3 region is CASSPSVEQGNSPLHF. CDR3 coding DNA: TGCGCCAGCAGCCCAAGTGTAGAACAGGGGAATTCACCCCTCCACTTT.

Points on this clone: Distinct nucleotide sequences in the sample also encode this CDR3. The rearrangement links TRBV7-9 to TRBJ1-1, with 9 bases lining up with TRBD1. This CDR3 region has 13 residues. Trimming removed 3 bases from V and 5 bases from J; junction bases left unmatched: 1. Looked up from germline, CDR1 is SEHNR and CDR2 is FQNEAQ (reference sequence). The CDR3 nucleotides read TGTGCCAGCAGCTTCGGACAGGGGACTGAAGCTTTCTTT. Protein: CASSFGQGTEAFF.

V usage is TRBV6-6 and J usage is TRBJ1-5, with no clear D. The germline V and J ends were trimmed by 6 bases and 6 bases, with 12 bases remaining between them. CDR1 MNHNY and CDR2 SVGAGI come from the germline V gene (reference sequence). This CDR3 spans 13 amino acids. CDR3 region: CASSRNGLQPQHF. The CDR3 coding sequence is TGTGCCAGCAGCCGTAACGGTCTTCAGCCCCAGCATTTT.

The gene calls are TRBV19 and TRBJ2-7, with a tentative D call TRBD2 (6 bases). This CDR3 contains 15 residues. The germline V gene has CDR1 LNHDA and CDR2 SQIVND (reference sequence). Trimming cost V 3 bases and J 0 bases, with 12 bases left between them. In DNA form, the CDR3 reads TGTGCCAGTAGTATCGGTAGCGGAAGCTCCTACGAGCAGTACTTC. Protein product: CASSIGSGSSYEQYF.

This chain uses TRBV5-4 with TRBJ2-7; possibly TRBD2 for D (6 bases). V lost 0 bases and J 2 bases, leaving 15 bases between the germline ends. The germline gives CDR1 SGHNT, CDR2 YYREEE (reference sequence). The CDR3 loop spans 16 amino acids. CDR3 residues: CASSLGFSSDAYEQYF. The CDR3 DNA sequence: TGTGCCAGCAGCTTGGGATTTTCTAGCGACGCCTACGAGCAGTACTTC.

The V call is TRBV19, the J call TRBJ1-4, with no clear D. This CDR3 is built from 15 residues. Germline V CDR1 and CDR2: LNHDA, SQIVND (reference sequence). V was shortened by 5 bases and J by 4 bases, with 14 bases between the two germline ends. This CDR3 reads CASSALLGHNEKLFF. The CDR3 nucleotides are TGTGCCAGTAGTGCCCTATTGGGCCATAATGAAAAACTGTTTTTT.

The rearrangement uses TRBV27 and TRBJ1-1; D is unresolved. Germline CDR1 is MNHEY and CDR2 is SMNVEV (reference sequence). The ends were cut back, 9 bases at V and 6 bases at J, with 14 bases in the middle. This CDR3 is built from 12 residues. This CDR3 reads CASGQARSEAFF. CDR3 bases: TGTGCCAGTGGGCAGGCACGGTCTGAAGCTTTCTTT.

The CDR3 DNA reads TGTGCCAGCAGCTCAATCGGGGGGGCTTCCTACAATGAGCAGTTCTTC. The encoded protein is CASSSIGGASYNEQFF. The chain employs TRBV7-6 and TRBJ2-1; 8 nucleotides match TRBD2. V shed 4 bases and J 1 base; nucleotides not matched to a gene: 6. Germline V lookup: CDR1 SGHVS, CDR2 FNYEAQ. The CDR3 totals 16 residues. The whole variable domain, remainder taken from reference TRBV7-6 and TRBJ2-1, is GAGVSQSPRYKVTKRGQDVALRCDPISGHVSLYWYRQALGQGPEFLTYFNYEAQQDKSGLPNDRFSAERPEGSISTLTIQRTEQRDSAMYRCASSSIGGASYNEQFFGPGTRLTVL.

The chain employs TRBV29-1 and TRBJ2-1; tentatively, D is TRBD1 (5 bases). Germline V gene lookup returns CDR1 SQVTM and CDR2 ANQGSEA. This CDR3 has 16 residues. V lost 1 base and J 4 bases, leaving 17 bases between the germline ends. The CDR3 DNA is TGCAGCGTTGAAGGGACATCACTCTCGGCTTACAATGAGCAGTTCTTC. Its translation is CSVEGTSLSAYNEQFF.

V is TRBV5-1 and J is TRBJ2-3; 7 positions match TRBD1. Trimming cost V 0 bases and J 2 bases; bases outside gene matches: 6. CDR1 and CDR2 from the germline V gene are SGHRS and YFSETQ. The CDR3 covers 16 residues. The CDR3 nucleotides are TGCGCCAGCAGCTTGGTTCCAGGGGGTGACACAGATACGCAGTATTTT. As protein: CASSLVPGGDTDTQYF.

The J gene is TRBJ1-5, the V gene TRBV18, with 10 positions matching TRBD1. Looked up from germline, CDR1 is KGHSH and CDR2 is LQKENI. The CDR3 spans 16 residues. V shed 2 bases and J 0 bases; nucleotides not matched to a gene: 1. In nucleotides, the CDR3 is TGTGCCAGCTCACCAGGACAGGGGGATAGCAATCAGCCCCAGCATTTT. It encodes CASSPGQGDSNQPQHF.

The rearrangement uses TRBV5-1 and TRBJ2-1, with 7 nucleotides matching TRBD2. This CDR3 has 14 residues. Per germline, CDR1 SGHRS and CDR2 YFSETQ. V shed 2 bases, J shed 4 bases, and the junction held 3 bases outside the gene matches. DNA of the CDR3: TGCGCCAGCAGCTTAGCGGGACCTTACAATGAGCAGTTCTTC. As protein: CASSLAGPYNEQFF.

The chain carries TRBV30 and TRBJ2-4; 7 bases agree with TRBD1. CDR3 length: 14 residues. The germline V gene encodes CDR1 GTSNPN and CDR2 SVGIG (reference sequence). The V and J ends lost 0 bases and 5 bases, in that order; junction bases with no gene match: 4. Written as DNA, the CDR3 is TGTGCCTGGAGTGTAGGGGGCGCAGAAAACATTCAGTACTTC. Translating it yields CAWSVGGAENIQYF.

This clone was seen a handful of times. The chain combines TRBV27 with TRBJ2-2, with 9 bases identical to TRBD1. The CDR3 has 16 amino acids. The germline CDR1 and CDR2 sequences are MNHEY and SMNVEV (reference sequence). With V trimmed by 3 bases and J by 2 bases, 4 bases remained unmatched. Here the CDR3 reads CASSFRGQGNTGELFF. CDR3 nucleotides: TGTGCCAGCAGTTTCAGGGGACAGGGTAACACCGGGGAGCTGTTTTTT.

In its sample, this clone was seen a few times. V and J are TRBV7-9 and TRBJ1-2; D possibly corresponds to TRBD1 (6 bases). Per germline, CDR1 SEHNR and CDR2 FQNEAQ (reference sequence). With 4 bases removed from V and 0 bases from J, the gap between germline ends came to 12 bases. The CDR3 runs 15 residues. The CDR3 reads CASSSRTAANYGYTF. CDR3 DNA sequence: TGTGCCAGCAGCTCGAGGACAGCCGCTAACTATGGCTACACCTTC. The variable domain in full, completed from reference TRBV7-9 and TRBJ1-2, reads DTGVSQNPRHKITKRGQNVTFRCDPISEHNRLYWYRQTLGQGPEFLTYFQNEAQLEKSRLLSDRFSAERPKGSFSTLEIQRTEQGDSAMYLCASSSRTAANYGYTFGSGTRLTVV.

The J gene is TRBJ2-7, the V gene TRBV4-1; no definite D call. Germline V gives CDR1 MGHRA, CDR2 YSYEKL. The CDR3 is 13 amino acids. V shed 0 bases and J shed 6 bases, with 9 bases lying between them. CDR3 bases: TGCGCCAGCAGCCAAGATCAGCCGGGCGAGCAGTACTTC. Amino acids: CASSQDQPGEQYF.

The J gene is TRBJ2-7, the V gene TRBV4-1; tentative D call: TRBD2 (5 bases). Trimming removed 1 base at V and 0 bases at J, with 7 bases between. The CDR3 extends over 14 amino acids. CDR1 and CDR2 from the germline V gene are MGHRA and YSYEKL. The CDR3 here is CASSQGRDSYEQYF. For the CDR3, the DNA is TGCGCCAGCAGCCAAGGCCGGGACTCCTACGAGCAGTACTTC.

V gene TRBV6-5 combines with J gene TRBJ1-2; D uncertain. V dropped 6 bases and J dropped 3 bases, with 11 bases sitting between them. The CDR3 length is 13 residues. Germline lookup yields CDR1 MNHEY and CDR2 SVGAGI. The CDR3 coding sequence is TGTGCCAGCAGGGAACCGGGGTACTATGGCTACACCTTC. This sequence encodes CASREPGYYGYTF.

V is TRBV9 and J is TRBJ1-6, with D possibly being TRBD1 (5 bases). Germline CDR1 SGDLS, CDR2 YYNGEE. Trimming removed 3 bases from V and 10 bases from J, with 14 bases in between. There are 14 residues in the CDR3. CDR3 region: CASSGRGGGSPLHF. In DNA form, the CDR3 reads TGTGCCAGCAGCGGGCGGGGGGGTGGATCACCCCTCCACTTT.